This T cell receptor (beta chain) was obtained from a study of long-term antiretroviral therapy in people with HIV. Germline V gene data show CDR1 as LGHNA and CDR2 as YNFKEQ. The CDR3 runs 16 residues. V lost 1 base to trimming and J lost 1 base, with 14 bases between them. Ahead of DNA extraction, samples held about 0.95-10 million cryopreserved PBMC each. At the survey level, the v3.0 immunoSEQ assay was run. Generated by immunoSEQ multiplex PCR, the TCRdb table keeps only in-frame clones and is missing some. The sample shows 20,000 or so clones, 80% to 90% of them seen only once. The source was unsorted PBMCs, collected 0.6 years after starting antiretroviral therapy. This TCR was recovered from a woman aged 18-35 years with HIV. This sequence joins TRBV4-2 and TRBJ2-7, with D possibly called TRBD1 or TRBD2 (5 bases each). The CDR3 DNA reads as TGTGCCAGCAGCCAAGCCCTTGGGGACGCGTCCTACGAGCAGTACTTC. It codes for CASSQALGDASYEQYF.